This T cell receptor (beta chain) was recorded in a study of T cells in tuberculosis. Regarding the study as a whole: The stringent gate may have excluded weak CD1B-GMM tetramer binders.

Sequencing was performed with immunoSEQ multiplex PCR; in TCRdb, only in-frame clones are kept and a portion is missing. Of tens of thousands of clones listed, more than 75% are singletons. After thawing and overnight rest, PBMC were stained with GMM-loaded CD1B tetramer, viability dye and anti-CD3 for sorting. The lipid loaded on the CD1B tetramers was C32 glucose monomycolate from Rhodococcus equi. This TCR was recovered from an adult woman with latent tuberculosis. Sequenced: CD1b-GMM tetramer-negative cells sorted from PBMCs.

CDR3 sequence (DNA): TGTGCCAGCAGTGGAGATCTAGGTATCAATGAGCAGTTCTTC. Encoded protein: CASSGDLGINEQFF. The rearrangement links TRBV6-1 to TRBJ2-1, with D unclear. The V and J ends lost 4 bases and 6 bases respectively, with 13 bases between them. This CDR3 region has 14 residues. The germline V gene has CDR1 MNHNS and CDR2 SASEGT.